Listed below are T cell receptor beta chains from one sample, sequenced in a study of blood T cell repertoires in COVID-19. The assay was immunoSEQ multiplex PCR, and TCRdb's table has in-frame clones only and misses some. This sample has 200,000 to 300,000 clones, with approximately 86% found just once. The sequencing input was peripheral blood. These receptors came from a young man with active or convalescent COVID-19. Both conserved end residues are trimmed from each CDR3. D genes are given only for firm matches.

cdr3_aa v_call cdr3_length d_call j_call
ASSQLPSELGQY TRBV27 12 NA TRBJ2-3
ASSLSVHNEQY TRBV11-3 11 NA TRBJ2-7
ASSPTMDRAAGYT TRBV16 13 TRBD1 TRBJ1-2
ASSEQNQPQH TRBV12-3/TRBV12-4 10 NA TRBJ1-5
ASSSPGQGRNEQF TRBV27 13 TRBD1 TRBJ2-1
ASSFLQGNSPLH TRBV19 12 NA TRBJ1-6
ASSQGQGFSYEQY TRBV4-1 13 NA TRBJ2-7
ASSLGTGPGSPLH TRBV7-6 13 TRBD1 TRBJ1-6
ASSPTGSNYEQY TRBV5-1 12 TRBD1 TRBJ2-7
ASSLLGGTEAF TRBV11-2 11 NA TRBJ1-1
AWALGGSRYT TRBV30 10 NA TRBJ1-2
ASSDFFASGGSTY TRBV6-1 13 NA TRBJ2-3
AWSDREKLF TRBV30 9 NA TRBJ1-4
ASRERQTLAGELF TRBV2 13 NA TRBJ2-2
ASSLEGSNQPQH TRBV6-4 12 NA TRBJ1-5
ASSQRDQGFEAF TRBV3-1/TRBV3-2 12 NA TRBJ1-1
ASSLEAGANTGELF TRBV11-3 14 NA TRBJ2-2
ASSLSRGVGETQY TRBV5-1 13 TRBD2 TRBJ2-5
ASSSEPADTQY TRBV7-2 11 NA TRBJ2-3
ASSVAQTGISYGYT TRBV9 14 TRBD1 TRBJ1-2
ASSLGAGVNTEAF TRBV7-2 13 NA TRBJ1-1
ASSQEHQGNYGYT TRBV3-1/TRBV3-2 13 NA TRBJ1-2